This T cell receptor (beta chain) was found in a study of blood T cells in healthy people across ages. Study-wide results and limits: Roughly linearly, TCR beta diversity per million T cells fell as age increased.

Next came a second PCR, run for about 7 to 12 cycles, which used a sample-barcoded 5' primer along with a J-beta primer mix. The template-switch adaptor was a 5' adaptor with 12 random nucleotides. It tagged each cDNA molecule. One entry per CDR3 protein, called by TCRdb with MiXCR from the 5' RACE reads. Of around 1,800,000 distinct CDR3 sequences in the sample, approximately 39% were seen once. CDR1 is SEHNR, CDR2 FQNEAQ, per germline (reference sequence). Germline trimming cut 5 bases from V and 8 bases from J; bases unmatched to any gene: 7. The CDR3 runs 14 residues. As to this clonotype: What it recognizes is unknown.

The receptor's source is a human donor in good health. Material: blood. This chain joins TRBV7-9 and TRBJ1-4, with 8 bases fitting TRBD1. CDR3 residues: CASSQTGVGEKLFF. The CDR3 nucleotides are TGTGCCAGCAGCCAGACAGGGGTTGGAGAAAAACTGTTTTTT.